This T cell receptor beta chain appears in the sequencing data of a study of CD8+ T cells in alopecia areata. The germline CDR1 and CDR2 sequences are KGHSH and LQKENI. The CDR3 sequence is 14 residues long. V was pared by 3 bases and J by 2 bases, with 2 bases of the junction left unmatched. Whole-study findings and limits: During tofacitinib treatment, many expanded lesional clones remained in scalp and blood.

Concerning this clone itself: Its target is not known.

Sample treatment: oral pan-JAK inhibitor, 5-10 mg twice daily. Isolated RNA was reverse transcribed into cDNA used as the sequencing template. Profiled with immunoSEQ multiplex PCR; TCRdb holds only in-frame clones, not every one. This table holds about 220,000 clones, 50% to 70% found once. The chain links TRBV18 to TRBJ2-5, with 8 bases that match TRBD1. The sequence derives from a human donor with alopecia areata. The specimen was CD4+ T cells sorted from blood, collected at week 4, from a patient treated with tofacitinib. Written as DNA, the CDR3 is TGTGCCAGCTCACCGGACAGGGTTCAAGAGACCCAGTACTTC. Translation: CASSPDRVQETQYF.